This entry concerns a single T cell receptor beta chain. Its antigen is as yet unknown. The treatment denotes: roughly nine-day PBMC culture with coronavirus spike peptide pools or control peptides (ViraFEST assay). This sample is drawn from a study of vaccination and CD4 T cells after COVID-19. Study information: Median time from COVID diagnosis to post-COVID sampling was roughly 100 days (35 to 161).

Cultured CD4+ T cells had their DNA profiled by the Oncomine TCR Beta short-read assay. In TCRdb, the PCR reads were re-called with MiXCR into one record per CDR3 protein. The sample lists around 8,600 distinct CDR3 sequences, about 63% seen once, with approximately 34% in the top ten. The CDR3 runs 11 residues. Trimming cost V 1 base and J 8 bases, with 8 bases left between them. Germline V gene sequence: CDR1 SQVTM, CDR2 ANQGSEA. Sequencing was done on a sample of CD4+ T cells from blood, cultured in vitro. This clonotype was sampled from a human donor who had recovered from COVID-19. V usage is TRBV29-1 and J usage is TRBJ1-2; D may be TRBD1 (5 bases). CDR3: CSVEGGGGYTF. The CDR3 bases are TGCAGCGTTGAAGGGGGGGGAGGCTACACCTTC.